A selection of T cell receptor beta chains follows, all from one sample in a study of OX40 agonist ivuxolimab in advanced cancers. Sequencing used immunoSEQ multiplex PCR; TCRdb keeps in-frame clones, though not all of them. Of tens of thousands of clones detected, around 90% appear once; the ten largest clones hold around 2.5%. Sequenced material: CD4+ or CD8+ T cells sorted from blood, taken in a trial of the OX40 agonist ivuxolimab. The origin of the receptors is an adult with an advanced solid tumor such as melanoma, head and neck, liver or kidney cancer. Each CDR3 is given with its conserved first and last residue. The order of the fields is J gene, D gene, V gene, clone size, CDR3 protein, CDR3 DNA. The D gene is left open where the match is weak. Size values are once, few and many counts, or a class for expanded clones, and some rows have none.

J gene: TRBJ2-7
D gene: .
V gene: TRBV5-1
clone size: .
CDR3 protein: CASSLVTAGREQYF
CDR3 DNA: TGCGCCAGCAGCTTGGTGACTGCAGGCCGCGAGCAGTACTTC

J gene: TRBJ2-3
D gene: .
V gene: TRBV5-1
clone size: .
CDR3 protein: CASSLGLGDTQYF
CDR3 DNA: TGCGCCAGCAGCCTCGGGCTGGGCGATACGCAGTATTTT

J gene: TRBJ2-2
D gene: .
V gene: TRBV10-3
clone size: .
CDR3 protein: CAISGATTGELFF
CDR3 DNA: TGTGCCATCAGTGGGGCAACCACCGGGGAGCTGTTTTTT

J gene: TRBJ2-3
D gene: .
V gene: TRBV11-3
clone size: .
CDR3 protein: CASSPYGISSTDTQYF
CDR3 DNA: TGTGCCAGCAGCCCCTATGGGATCTCTTCCACAGATACGCAGTATTTT

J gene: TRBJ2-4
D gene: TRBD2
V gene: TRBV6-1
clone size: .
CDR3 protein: CASSPPGLAWNIQYF
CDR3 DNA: TGTGCCAGCAGCCCTCCAGGACTAGCGTGGAACATTCAGTACTTC

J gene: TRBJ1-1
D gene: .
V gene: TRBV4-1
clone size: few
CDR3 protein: CASSPLEDQNTEAFF
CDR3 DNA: TGCGCCAGCAGCCCCCTAGAGGACCAGAACACTGAAGCTTTCTTT

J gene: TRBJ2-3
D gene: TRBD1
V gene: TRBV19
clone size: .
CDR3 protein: CASSPGQGYTDTQYF
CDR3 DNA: TGTGCCAGTAGCCCGGGACAGGGCTACACAGATACGCAGTATTTT

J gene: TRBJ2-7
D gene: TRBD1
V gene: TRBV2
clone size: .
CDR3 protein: CAGLKDRGTYEQYF
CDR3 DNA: TGTGCCGGGCTGAAGGACAGGGGGACTTACGAGCAGTACTTC

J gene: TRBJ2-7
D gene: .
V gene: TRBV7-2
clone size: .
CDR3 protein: CASSLSGVESYEQYF
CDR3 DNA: TGTGCCAGCAGCTTATCAGGCGTTGAGTCCTACGAGCAGTACTTC

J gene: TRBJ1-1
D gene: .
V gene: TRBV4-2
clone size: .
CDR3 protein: CASSQAPPGSSTEAFF
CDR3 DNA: TGTGCCAGCAGCCAAGCACCCCCAGGGTCTTCGACTGAAGCTTTCTTT

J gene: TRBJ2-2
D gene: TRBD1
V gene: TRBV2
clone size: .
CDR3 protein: CASRGQAQDTGELFF
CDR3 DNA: TGTGCCAGCAGAGGACAGGCCCAGGACACCGGGGAGCTGTTTTTT

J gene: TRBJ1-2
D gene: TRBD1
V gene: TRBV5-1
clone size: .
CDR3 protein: CASSPGTDYYGYTF
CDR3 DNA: TGCGCCAGCAGCCCCGGGACAGACTACTATGGCTACACCTTC

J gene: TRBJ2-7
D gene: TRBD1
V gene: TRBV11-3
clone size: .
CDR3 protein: CASSSGQGYEQYF
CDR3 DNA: TGTGCCAGCAGCTCTGGACAGGGCTACGAGCAGTACTTC

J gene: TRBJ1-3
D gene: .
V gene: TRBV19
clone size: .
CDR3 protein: CASSWGRRNTIYF
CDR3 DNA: TGTGCCAGTAGTTGGGGGCGAAGAAACACCATATATTTT

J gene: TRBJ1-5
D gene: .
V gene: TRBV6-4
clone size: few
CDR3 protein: CASSAQQNQPQHF
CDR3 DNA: TGTGCCAGCAGTGCCCAGCAGAATCAGCCCCAGCATTTT

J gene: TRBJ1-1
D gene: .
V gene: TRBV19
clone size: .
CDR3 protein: CASTPGNTEAFF
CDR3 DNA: TGTGCCAGTACCCCTGGGAACACTGAAGCTTTCTTT

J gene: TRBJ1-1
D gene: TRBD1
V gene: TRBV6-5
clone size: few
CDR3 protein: CASRLGTAKAFF
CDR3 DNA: TGTGCCAGCAGACTCGGGACAGCGAAAGCTTTCTTT

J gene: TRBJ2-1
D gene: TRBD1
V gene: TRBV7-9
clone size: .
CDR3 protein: CASTLRTGAETQFF
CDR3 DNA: TGTGCCAGCACCTTACGGACAGGAGCGGAAACGCAGTTCTTC

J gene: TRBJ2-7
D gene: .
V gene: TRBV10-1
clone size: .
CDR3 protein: CASSGQKFYEQYF
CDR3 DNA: TGCGCCAGCAGTGGTCAGAAATTCTACGAGCAGTACTTC

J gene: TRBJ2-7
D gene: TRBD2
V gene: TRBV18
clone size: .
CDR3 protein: CASSPLASGSLNEQYF
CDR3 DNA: TGTGCCAGCTCACCATTGGCTAGCGGGAGTCTGAACGAGCAGTACTTC

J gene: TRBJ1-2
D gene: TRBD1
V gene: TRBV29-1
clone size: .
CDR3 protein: CSVRTGRYGYTF
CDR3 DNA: TGCAGCGTTCGGACAGGGCGCTATGGCTACACCTTC

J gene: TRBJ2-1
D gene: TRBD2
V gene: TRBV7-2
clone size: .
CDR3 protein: CASSPRTSGLHEQFF
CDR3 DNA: TGTGCCAGCAGCCCCCGGACTAGCGGTCTGCATGAGCAGTTCTTC

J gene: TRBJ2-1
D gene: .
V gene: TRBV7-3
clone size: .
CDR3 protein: CASSLGCSYNEQFF
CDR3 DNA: TGTGCCAGCAGCTTAGGATGCTCCTACAATGAGCAGTTCTTC

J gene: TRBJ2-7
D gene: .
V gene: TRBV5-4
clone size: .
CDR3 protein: CASSPSQGVPYEQYF
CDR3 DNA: TGTGCCAGCAGCCCGTCTCAGGGTGTCCCCTACGAGCAGTACTTC

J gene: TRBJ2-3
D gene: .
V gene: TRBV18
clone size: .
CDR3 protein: CASSLGLVFTSTDTQYF
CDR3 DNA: TGTGCCAGCTCACTGGGACTCGTCTTCACTAGCACAGATACGCAGTATTTT

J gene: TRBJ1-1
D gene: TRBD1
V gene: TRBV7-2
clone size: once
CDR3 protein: CASSFMGDSHEAFF
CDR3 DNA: TGTGCCAGCAGCTTTATGGGGGACAGCCATGAAGCTTTCTTT

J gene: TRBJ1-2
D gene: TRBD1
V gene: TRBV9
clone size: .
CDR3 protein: CASSVEAGGYGYTF
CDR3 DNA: TGTGCCAGCAGCGTAGAGGCAGGGGGCTATGGCTACACCTTC

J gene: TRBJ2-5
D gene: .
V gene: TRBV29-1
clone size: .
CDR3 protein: CSVGDGMRGETQYF
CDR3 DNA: TGCAGCGTTGGGGACGGGATGAGAGGAGAGACCCAGTACTTC

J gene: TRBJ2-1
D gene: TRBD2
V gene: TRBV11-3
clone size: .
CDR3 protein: CASSLPSGGVYNEQFF
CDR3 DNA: TGTGCCAGCAGCCTCCCTAGCGGGGGGGTATACAATGAGCAGTTCTTC

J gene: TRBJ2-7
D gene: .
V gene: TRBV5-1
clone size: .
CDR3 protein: CASSSSYEQYF
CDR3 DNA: TGCGCCAGCAGCTCGTCCTACGAGCAGTACTTC

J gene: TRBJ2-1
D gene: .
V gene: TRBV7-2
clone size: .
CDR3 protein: CASSLEGTQANEQFF
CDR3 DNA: TGTGCCAGCAGCTTAGAGGGGACTCAGGCCAATGAGCAGTTCTTC

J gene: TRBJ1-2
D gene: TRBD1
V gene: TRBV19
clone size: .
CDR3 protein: CASSLGQGPANYGYTF
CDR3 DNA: TGTGCCAGTAGTCTAGGACAGGGTCCGGCTAACTATGGCTACACCTTC

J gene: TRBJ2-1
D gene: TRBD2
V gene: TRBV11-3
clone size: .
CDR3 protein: CASSLAAGASNEQFF
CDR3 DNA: TGTGCCAGCAGCTTAGCAGCGGGAGCATCCAATGAGCAGTTCTTC

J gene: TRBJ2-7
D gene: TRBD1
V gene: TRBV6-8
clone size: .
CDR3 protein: CANADHRGKKSYEQYF
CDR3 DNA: TGTGCCAACGCGGACCACAGGGGAAAAAAATCCTACGAGCAGTACTTC

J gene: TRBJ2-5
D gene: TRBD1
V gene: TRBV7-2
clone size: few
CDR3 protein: CASSLVGQGTGETQYF
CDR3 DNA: TGTGCCAGCAGCTTAGTGGGACAGGGGACGGGGGAGACCCAGTACTTC

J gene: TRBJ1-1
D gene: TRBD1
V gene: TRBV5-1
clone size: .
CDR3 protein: CASPGTDGFF
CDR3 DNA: TGCGCCAGCCCCGGGACAGATGGTTTCTTT

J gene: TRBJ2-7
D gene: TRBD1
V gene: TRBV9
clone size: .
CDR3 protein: CASSVGGDRAHEQYF
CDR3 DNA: TGTGCCAGCAGCGTAGGAGGGGACAGGGCACACGAGCAGTACTTC

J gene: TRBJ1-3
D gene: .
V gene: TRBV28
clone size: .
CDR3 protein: CASRNPDGRNTIYF
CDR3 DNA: TGTGCCAGCAGAAATCCGGACGGAAGAAACACCATATATTTT

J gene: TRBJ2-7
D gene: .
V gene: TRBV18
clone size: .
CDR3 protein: CASSPQEYSFNEQYF
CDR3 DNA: TGTGCCAGCTCACCACAGGAATACAGTTTCAACGAGCAGTACTTC

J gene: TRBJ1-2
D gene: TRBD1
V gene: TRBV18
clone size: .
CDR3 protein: CASSQGQGALSDGYTF
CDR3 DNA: TGTGCCAGCTCCCAGGGACAGGGGGCGTTATCGGATGGCTACACCTTC

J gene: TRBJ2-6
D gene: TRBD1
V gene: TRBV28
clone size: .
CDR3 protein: CASSLSGQGVPGANVLTF
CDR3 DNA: TGTGCCAGCAGTTTATCGGGACAGGGCGTCCCTGGGGCCAACGTCCTGACTTTC

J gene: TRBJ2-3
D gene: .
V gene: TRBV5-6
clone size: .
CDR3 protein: CASSRLDTDTQYF
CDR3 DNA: TGTGCCAGCAGCAGACTGGACACAGATACGCAGTATTTT